This T cell receptor beta chain was sequenced for a study of radiotherapy plus CTLA-4 blockade in lung cancer. About the study: Among patients, more than 15% showed objective responses, and approximately 31% had disease control. Study observations and caveats: Tumor-origin TCR clones grew in blood after radiotherapy plus ipilimumab. With interferon-beta, early dynamics of blood T cell clones were reported to best predict response.

To note about this clone: Its antigen remains unidentified.

V lost 0 bases and J lost 1; bases outside the gene matches: 9. CDR1 is SGDLS, CDR2 YYNGEE, per germline. This CDR3 is built from 19 residues. Produced via immunoSEQ multiplex PCR; TCRdb's table is partial and in-frame only. Here the sample spans 25,000 to 35,000 clones, approximately 77% being singletons. The chain joins TRBV9 to TRBJ2-1; TRBD2 agrees at 11 bases. The sequences come from peripheral blood, collected from a patient treated with radiotherapy plus ipilimumab. The receptor's source is a human donor with non-small cell lung cancer whose response to radiotherapy plus ipilimumab could not be evaluated. The DNA for the CDR3 is TGTGCCAGCAGCGTAGGAGGGGGTAGCGGGAGGGCGTCCTACAATGAGCAGTTCTTC. Translated, it gives CASSVGGGSGRASYNEQFF.